This T cell receptor beta chain is drawn from a study of cytomegalovirus exposure and HLA in healthy donors. CDR3 length: 13 amino acids. Per germline, CDR1 MDHEN and CDR2 SYDVKM. Unmatched junction bases numbered 9, after V lost 7 bases and J lost 7 bases. Researchers ran the PCR with 60 Vbeta and 13 Jbeta primers. TCRdb's table, derived via immunoSEQ multiplex PCR, lists solely in-frame clones and lacks some. This table lists about 150,000 clones. Study-level points and caveats: In a later analysis, TCR association rates varied by HLA locus: DRB1 most, HLA-C fewest.

For this clone: Antigen specificity is unknown.

The chain has TRBV28 and TRBJ2-5; TRBD2 agrees at 7 bases. Sequenced sample: PBMCs. The receptor comes from a woman aged 50 to 65 in good health and CMV-seronegative. DNA of the CDR3: TGTGCCAGCAAACCAAGGGAGGGTGTGACCCAGTACTTC. It translates to CASKPREGVTQYF.